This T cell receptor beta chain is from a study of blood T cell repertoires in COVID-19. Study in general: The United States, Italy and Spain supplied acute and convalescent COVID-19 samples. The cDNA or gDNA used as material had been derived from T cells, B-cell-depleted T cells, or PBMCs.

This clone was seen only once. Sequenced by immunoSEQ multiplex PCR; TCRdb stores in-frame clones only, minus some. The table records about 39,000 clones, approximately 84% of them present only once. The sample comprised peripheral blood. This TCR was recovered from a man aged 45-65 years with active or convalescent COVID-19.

The CDR3 here is CASRQSSGVAYNEQFF. CDR3 bases: TGTGCCAGCAGGCAATCTAGCGGGGTCGCCTACAATGAGCAGTTCTTC. The chain joins TRBV28 to TRBJ2-1; 9 nucleotides line up with TRBD2. Losses at the gene ends were 6 bases for V and 2 bases for J; bases not matched to a gene: 8. The CDR3 length is 16 residues. The germline V gene encodes CDR1 MDHEN and CDR2 SYDVKM. Full variable domain (outside the CDR3, taken from reference TRBV28 and TRBJ2-1): DVKVTQSSRYLVKRTGEKVFLECVQDMDHENMFWYRQDPGLGLRLIYFSYDVKMKEKGDIPEGYSVSREKKERFSLILESASTNQTSMYLCASRQSSGVAYNEQFFGPGTRLTVL.